This TCR beta chain appears in the sequencing data of a study of T cell responses to AZD1222 COVID-19 vaccine. Overall study findings and caveats: Of spike-specific TCRs, nearly half reportedly target regions left unmutated in variants. Females outnumbered males among donors, who were mostly white British; clonal diversity was possibly underestimated.

This clone was recorded only once. Its antigen is as yet unknown. Only in-frame clones appear in the TCRdb table, and some are missing; sequencing was by immunoSEQ multiplex PCR. The sample lists 120,000 to 150,000 clones; about 90% were seen once. The sample here was peripheral blood, taken on day 0 of AZD1222 vaccination. This TCR was recovered from an adult in good health.

Here the CDR3 reads CASSAQGGAVETQYF. For the CDR3, the DNA is TGTGCCAGCAGCGCCCAGGGGGGCGCAGTGGAGACCCAGTACTTC. V gene TRBV9 combines with J gene TRBJ2-5, with a weak D call TRBD1 (7 bases). The V gene's germline CDR1 is SGDLS and CDR2 YYNGEE. This CDR3 has 15 residues. V was trimmed by 3 bases and J by 5 bases, leaving 17 bases between them.